The rows below give T cell receptor beta chains drawn from one sample of a study of blood T cell repertoires in COVID-19. Assay: immunoSEQ multiplex PCR; the TCRdb copy retains only in-frame clones and omits some. The table records a few hundred thousand clones, approximately 81% of them present only once. Sequenced: peripheral blood. Source of these receptors: a woman aged 18-29 years with acute or convalescent COVID-19. CDR3s include the opening cysteine and the closing phenylalanine or tryptophan. D genes are given only for firm matches. Only part of the rows carry a size: once, few, many, or a class if the clone is expanded.

>TRBD1|.|TRBV5-5|TRBJ1-5
CASSQISTGDNQPQHF
TGTGCCAGCAGCCAGATTTCGACAGGGGATAATCAGCCCCAGCATTTT
>TRBD1|.|TRBV11-2|TRBJ2-7
CASSLLTGGYEQYF
TGTGCCAGCAGCTTACTTACAGGGGGTTACGAGCAGTACTTC
>.|few|TRBV12-5|TRBJ1-1
CASGLMLGGLEGNTEAFF
TGTGCTAGTGGTTTAATGCTTGGGGGCCTCGAGGGGAACACTGAAGCTTTCTTT
>TRBD1|.|TRBV7-9|TRBJ1-2
CASSSDREYGYTF
TGTGCCAGCAGCTCTGACAGGGAGTATGGCTACACCTTC
>.|.|TRBV5-8|TRBJ1-2
CASSSGSRVNGYTF
TGTGCCAGCAGCTCCGGGAGTAGGGTTAATGGCTACACCTTC
>.|.|TRBV5-6|TRBJ1-3
CASSLGPSSGNTIYF
TGTGCCAGCAGCTTGGGCCCTAGCTCTGGAAACACCATATATTTT
>.|few|TRBV9|TRBJ2-2
CASSVGGSGELFF
TGTGCCAGCAGCGTAGGAGGGTCCGGGGAGCTGTTTTTT
>.|.|TRBV28|TRBJ1-3
CASSTPFPSSGNTIYF
TGTGCCAGCAGTACCCCCTTCCCTAGCTCTGGAAACACCATATATTTT
>.|.|TRBV7-3|TRBJ2-1
CASSPSLAFEQFF
TGTGCCAGCAGCCCCTCCCTAGCGTTTGAGCAGTTCTTC
>.|few|TRBV3-1/TRBV3-2|TRBJ2-7
CASSQGYEQYF
TGTGCCAGCAGTCAGGGCTACGAGCAGTACTTC
>.|.|TRBV12-3/TRBV12-4|TRBJ2-7
CASTLGGYEQYF
TGTGCCAGCACCCTGGGAGGATACGAGCAGTACTTC
>.|.|TRBV19|TRBJ1-6
CASSITVNSPLHF
TGTGCCAGTAGTATTACAGTTAATTCACCCCTCCACTTT
>.|.|TRBV19|TRBJ1-5
CASSLQGGQPQHF
TGTGCCAGTAGTCTACAGGGCGGGCAGCCCCAGCATTTT
>.|.|TRBV7-9|TRBJ2-3
CASSLGAPGDTQYF
TGTGCCAGCAGCTTAGGAGCCCCGGGAGATACGCAGTATTTT
>TRBD1|.|TRBV5-6|TRBJ2-5
CASSWGTGGRGTQYF
TGTGCCAGCAGCTGGGGGACAGGGGGCCGTGGGACCCAGTACTTC
>.|.|TRBV29-1|TRBJ1-3
CSVDRGDTIYF
TGCAGCGTTGACAGGGGAGACACCATATATTTT
>TRBD1|.|TRBV7-7|TRBJ1-4
CASSPGTGANEKLFF
TGTGCCAGCAGCCCAGGAACAGGGGCGAATGAAAAACTGTTTTTT
>.|.|TRBV6-4|TRBJ1-2
CASSDVPGGNGYTF
TGTGCCAGCAGTGATGTTCCGGGGGGTAATGGCTACACCTTC
>TRBD1|.|TRBV3-1/TRBV3-2|TRBJ2-7
CASSRQGISYEQYF
TGTGCCAGCAGCCGACAGGGGATCTCCTACGAGCAGTACTTC
>.|many|TRBV2|TRBJ2-2
CASGGRGRNTGELFF
TGTGCCAGCGGGGGAAGGGGGAGGAACACCGGGGAGCTGTTTTTT
>.|.|TRBV3-1/TRBV3-2|TRBJ1-1
CASSHSREVNAEAFF
TGTGCCAGCAGCCATTCAAGGGAGGTGAACGCTGAAGCTTTCTTT
>.|.|TRBV12-2|TRBJ2-1
CASRLRASGRSYNEQFF
TGTGCAAGTCGCTTAAGGGCTAGCGGGAGAAGCTACAATGAGCAGTTCTTC
>.|few|TRBV2|TRBJ1-5
CASSDGIRNQPQHF
TGTGCCAGCAGTGACGGGATCCGCAATCAGCCCCAGCATTTT
>TRBD2|.|TRBV11-2|TRBJ2-1
CASSYPAGVSYNEQFF
TGTGCCAGCAGCTACCCAGCGGGAGTCTCCTACAATGAGCAGTTCTTC
>TRBD1|.|TRBV24-1|TRBJ2-6
CATSESTGAGANVLTF
TGTGCCACCAGTGAGTCGACAGGGGCTGGGGCCAACGTCCTGACTTTC